The clone carrying this T cell receptor beta chain appeared many times. The data belong to a study of human T cells and chemical hapten exposure. Study overall: Readings were taken at 6 days from patch tests that had applied 0.01% DPC to the upper back. Chiefly female patients presented with alopecia areata, totalis or universalis.

Time point given: patch test 2, 6 weeks after DPC sensitization. This sample's treatment: therapeutic diphenylcyclopropenone sensitization with weekly scalp DPC. Researchers extracted total RNA from unfractionated whole blood. At patch-test visits, sampling came before the patch test. How the authors handled the data: TCR counts had a median of about 92,000 per sample and spanned roughly 23,224 to 690,600. TCRdb passed the RACE reads through MiXCR, listing each CDR3 protein once. The V and J calls shown here were made by TCRdb, not taken from the authors' results. The table shows 35,000 to 50,000 distinct CDR3 sequences, with 8.5% to 10% occurring only once. V was cut by 5 bases and J by 1 base, with 17 bases left in between. The CDR3 extends over 16 amino acids. In germline, CDR1 is SEHNR, CDR2 FQNEAQ (reference sequence).

This rearrangement joins TRBV7-9 to TRBJ2-5; D is perhaps TRBD1 (6 bases). The receptor was isolated from a woman aged 25 to 45 with alopecia areata. Some clones in this sample may be carry-over from other donors' samples. The specimen was whole blood, collected in connection with sensitization to the hapten diphenylcyclopropenone (DPC). The CDR3 loop reads CASSPPTDRFQETQYF. The DNA of the CDR3 is TGTGCCAGCAGCCCCCCGACCGACAGGTTCCAAGAGACCCAGTACTTC.